Shown below are 31 T cell receptor beta chains from a single sample sequenced in a study of neurological immune-mediated disorders. One entry per CDR3 protein results from TCRdb running MiXCR on the 5' RACE reads. The data hold approximately 70,000 distinct CDR3 sequences, with roughly 4.8% observed a single time. Source material: PBMCs. These receptors came from a woman in her 70s with multiple sclerosis.

This clonotype was detected many times. The CDR3: CATSAAYHNEQFF. In nucleotides, the CDR3 is TGTGCCACCAGTGCAGCGTACCACAATGAGCAGTTCTTC. The chain joins TRBV24-1 to TRBJ2-1, with D unclear. Trimming pared 5 bases from V and 5 bases from J, leaving 9 bases between. The germline V gene encodes CDR1 KGHDR and CDR2 SFDVKD. The CDR3 has 13 residues.

This clonotype was detected ten times or more. The chain joins TRBV12-3 or TRBV12-4 to TRBJ1-1, with D unresolved. V lost 8 bases to trimming and J lost 5 bases, with 15 bases between them. The CDR3 consists of 13 residues. CDR3 bases: TGTGCCAGCCCCAATGAGGCGGGGACTGAAGCTTTCTTT. Its translation: CASPNEAGTEAFF.

The genes are TRBV10-3 and TRBJ2-7, with D tentatively TRBD2 (7 bases). V gave up 6 bases and J gave up 7 bases, with 19 bases separating them. The CDR3 extends over 14 amino acids. Germline V gene data show CDR1 as ENHRY and CDR2 as SYGVKD. The chain's CDR3 is CAISPGKGEGEQYF. CDR3 sequence (DNA): TGTGCCATCAGCCCCGGAAAGGGGGAGGGGGAGCAGTACTTC.

This clonotype was counted many times. The chain employs TRBV3-1 and TRBJ2-7; D remains unclear. This CDR3 region has 13 residues. V was cut by 6 bases and J by 0 bases, with 9 bases left in between. Germline loops: CDR1 LGHDT, CDR2 YNNKEL (reference sequence). The CDR3 spells CASSSGSSYEQYF. The CDR3 DNA follows: TGTGCCAGCAGTTCAGGTAGCTCCTACGAGCAGTACTTC.

At least ten counts were recorded for this clonotype. The rearrangement uses TRBV15 and TRBJ2-1, with 8 bases that match TRBD1. The J segment lost 6 bases and the V segment lost 1 base, leaving 5 bases of the junction unmatched. Germline-derived CDR1 and CDR2 are LNHNV and YYDKDF (reference sequence). There are 15 residues in the CDR3. The CDR3 loop reads CATSRGTGISNEQFF. The CDR3 DNA sequence: TGTGCCACCAGCAGAGGGACAGGGATTTCCAATGAGCAGTTCTTC.

This clonotype was seen ten or more times. This chain joins TRBV7-2 and TRBJ2-2; 12 nucleotides agree with TRBD2. Germline CDR1 reads SGHTA; CDR2 reads FQGNSA. The CDR3 contains 17 residues. Germline trimming cut 5 bases from V and 5 bases from J; bases unmatched to any gene: 9. CDR3: CASSPRLAGEYTGELFF. The CDR3 DNA reads as TGTGCCAGCAGCCCTCGACTAGCGGGAGAGTATACCGGGGAGCTGTTTTTT.

This clonotype appeared many times. The genes are TRBV5-1 and TRBJ2-2, with 8 bases fitting TRBD1. This CDR3 spans 15 amino acids. The germline V gene has CDR1 SGHRS and CDR2 YFSETQ. With 2 bases clipped from V and 7 bases from J, the junction kept 7 bases outside the gene matches. As DNA, the CDR3 is TGCGCCAGCAGCTTCCTACAGGGGGTAGGCGGGGAGCTGTTTTTT. The encoded protein is CASSFLQGVGGELFF. The full variable domain, with the rest looked up from reference TRBV5-1 and TRBJ2-2, is KAGVTQTPRYLIKTRGQQVTLSCSPISGHRSVSWYQQTPGQGLQFLFEYFSETQRNKGNFPGRFSGRQFSNSRSEMNVSTLELGDSALYLCASSFLQGVGGELFFGEGSRLTVL.

The rearrangement links TRBV20-1 to TRBJ2-1; 16 bases are shared with TRBD2. The CDR3 sequence is 20 residues long. Germline-derived CDR1 and CDR2 are DFQATT and SNEGSKA (reference sequence). V lost 0 bases to trimming and J lost 8 bases; unmatched junction nucleotides: 16. The chain's CDR3 is CSARDAGRGGLAGGPHEQFF. As DNA, the CDR3 is TGCAGTGCTAGAGATGCGGGGCGAGGGGGACTAGCGGGAGGGCCTCATGAGCAGTTCTTC.

Many counts were recorded for this clonotype. V gene TRBV5-1 combines with J gene TRBJ1-1; D remains unclear. Trimming pared 5 bases from V and 3 bases from J, leaving 14 bases between. Germline CDR1 is SGHRS and CDR2 is YFSETQ. This CDR3 is 14 amino acids long. The CDR3 DNA is TGCGCCAGCAGTTTGCAGGCGTTTTACACTGAAGCTTTCTTT. Amino acid sequence: CASSLQAFYTEAFF. Drawing the rest from reference TRBV5-1 and TRBJ1-1, the complete variable domain is KAGVTQTPRYLIKTRGQQVTLSCSPISGHRSVSWYQQTPGQGLQFLFEYFSETQRNKGNFPGRFSGRQFSNSRSEMNVSTLELGDSALYLCASSLQAFYTEAFFGQGTRLTVV.

The table lists this clonotype with many counts. The V call is TRBV7-2, the J call TRBJ1-2, with D hard to call. Deletions cut 3 bases from V and 8 bases from J, with 13 bases between. This CDR3 contains 13 residues. Germline V gene data show CDR1 as SGHTA and CDR2 as FQGNSA. The CDR3: CASSLVSKEGYTF. DNA for the CDR3: TGTGCCAGCAGCTTGGTCTCTAAGGAAGGCTACACCTTC.

The V call is TRBV5-1, the J call TRBJ2-1; TRBD2 matches 7 bases. This CDR3 has 15 amino acids. J was trimmed by 11 bases and V by 4 bases; bases with no gene match: 15. Germline V gene sequence: CDR1 SGHRS, CDR2 YFSETQ. The CDR3 nucleotides read TGCGCCAGCAGCGAAGCCGGTGGGGGAGGGATGAAGCAGTTCTTC. Translation gives CASSEAGGGGMKQFF.

This clonotype was counted ten times or more. The V and J genes are TRBV12-3 or TRBV12-4 and TRBJ2-7; no reliable D call. V was clipped by 7 bases and J by 3 bases, with 13 bases between them. This CDR3 spans 13 amino acids. In nucleotides, the CDR3 is TGTGCCAGCACTCTTTCACACCGCTACGAGCAGTACTTC. This translates into CASTLSHRYEQYF.

This clonotype was recorded many times. V and J are TRBV20-1 and TRBJ1-6, with TRBD1 matching 9 bases. Germline loops: CDR1 DFQATT, CDR2 SNEGSKA (reference sequence). The CDR3 length is 14 residues. Trimming took 6 bases from V and 9 from J; bases not matched to a gene: 9. The CDR3 sequence: CSALRQGVGSPLHF. Written as DNA, the CDR3 is TGCAGTGCGCTTCGACAGGGGGTGGGTTCACCCCTCCACTTT.

This clonotype was counted between two and nine times. V usage is TRBV6-1 and J usage is TRBJ1-1; weak D call: TRBD1 (6 bases). This CDR3 contains 13 residues. Trimming left V 8 bases short and J 2 bases short, with 12 bases between. CDR1 is MNHNS and CDR2 is SASEGT in the germline V gene. This chain's CDR3 is CASETGANTEAFF. The DNA of the CDR3 is TGTGCCAGCGAGACAGGAGCTAACACTGAAGCTTTCTTT.

The sample holds many counts of this clonotype. The V call is TRBV6-6, the J call TRBJ1-1, with TRBD1 identical over 8 bases. This CDR3 comprises 13 residues. Germline V CDR1 and CDR2: MNHNY, SVGAGI (reference sequence). With 8 bases clipped from V and 3 bases from J, the junction kept 5 bases outside the gene matches. Written as DNA, the CDR3 is TGTGCCAGCCGGGACAGGAGGGACACTGAAGCTTTCTTT. It yields the protein CASRDRRDTEAFF.

V and J are TRBV5-1 and TRBJ2-1; TRBD1 or TRBD2 may be the D gene (5 bases each). CDR3 length equals 16 residues. Trimming removed 1 base at V and 3 bases at J, with 14 bases between. CDR1 is SGHRS and CDR2 is YFSETQ in the germline V gene. The CDR3 reads CASSLRGAPNYNEQFF. The CDR3 region has the DNA TGCGCCAGCAGCTTGCGAGGGGCGCCGAACTACAATGAGCAGTTCTTC.

This clonotype was detected many times. The J gene is TRBJ1-5, the V gene TRBV5-5; D call uncertain. CDR1 is SGHKS, CDR2 YYEKEE, per germline (reference sequence). Between the trimmed V and J ends, which lost 0 bases and 3 bases, there was a span of 7 bases. This CDR3 has 14 amino acids. The CDR3 is CASSLGHTNQPQHF. CDR3 nucleotides: TGTGCCAGCAGCTTGGGACACACCAATCAGCCCCAGCATTTT.

The sample holds many counts of this clonotype. The chain is built from TRBV20-1 and TRBJ1-3; D is unresolved. The CDR3 totals 11 residues. The germline gives CDR1 DFQATT, CDR2 SNEGSKA (reference sequence). The V gene lost 2 bases and the J gene lost 3 bases, with 2 bases spanning the gap. The CDR3 DNA reads as TGCAGTGCTAGAAATGGAAACACCATATATTTT. Protein product: CSARNGNTIYF.

This clonotype was observed a handful of times. The gene calls are TRBV5-1 and TRBJ2-7; D is possibly TRBD2 (5 bases). The CDR3 totals 14 residues. Trimming pared 0 bases from V and 5 bases from J, leaving 12 bases between. Germline values: CDR1 SGHRS, CDR2 YFSETQ. CDR3 DNA sequence: TGCGCCAGCAGCTTGGTCGGGAACAACCACGAGCAGTACTTC. It yields the protein CASSLVGNNHEQYF.

In its sample, this clonotype was seen many times. The chain is built from TRBV20-1 and TRBJ2-5; tentatively, D is TRBD2 (6 bases). The CDR3 covers 15 residues. V was pared by 3 bases and J by 5 bases, with 19 bases between. Per the germline V gene, CDR1 is DFQATT and CDR2 is SNEGSKA (reference sequence). The CDR3 nucleotides read TGCAGTGCTAGTGCTAGCGACATTAGGAGGGAGACCCAGTACTTC. The encoded protein is CSASASDIRRETQYF.

This clonotype appeared many times. The J gene is TRBJ1-2, the V gene TRBV9; TRBD1 is a possible D gene (5 bases). V shed 0 bases and J shed 7 bases, with 16 bases lying between them. This CDR3 spans 15 amino acids. In germline, CDR1 is SGDLS, CDR2 YYNGEE. The CDR3 DNA follows: TGTGCCAGCAGCGTAGCTGGAGACAGTGCGGGTGGCTACACCTTC. This translates into CASSVAGDSAGGYTF.

This sequence joins TRBV7-6 and TRBJ2-1, with TRBD2 identical over 11 bases. Germline V gives CDR1 SGHVS, CDR2 FNYEAQ. V shed 0 bases and J 3 bases; nucleotides not matched to a gene: 4. There are 17 residues in the CDR3. The CDR3 nucleotides are TGTGCCAGCAGCTTAGCCCCTACTAGCGGGAGCTACAATGAGCAGTTCTTC. As protein: CASSLAPTSGSYNEQFF.

This clonotype has ten or more counts. This chain uses TRBV4-1 with TRBJ2-1; D is possibly TRBD2 (5 bases). The germline CDR1 and CDR2 sequences are MGHRA and YSYEKL. The CDR3 contains 15 residues. V lost 0 bases to trimming and J lost 10 bases, with 16 bases between them. The DNA of the CDR3 is TGCGCCAGCAGCCAAGATCTGATCGGTAGCGCCGAGCAGTTCTTC. This translates into CASSQDLIGSAEQFF.

This clonotype showed up many times. The V call is TRBV6-2 or TRBV6-3, the J call TRBJ2-1, with D perhaps matching TRBD1 (5 bases). Trimming left V 6 bases short and J 8 bases short, with 20 bases between. The germline V gene has CDR1 MNHEY and CDR2 SVGEGT. This CDR3 is built from 15 residues. The CDR3 nucleotides are TGTGCCAGCAGACTCAGGGAAGTAATTGGTCATGAGCAGTTCTTC. Translated, it gives CASRLREVIGHEQFF.

This clonotype has at least ten counts. The rearrangement uses TRBV18 and TRBJ2-2; no reliable D call. Germline CDR1 KGHSH, CDR2 LQKENI. Between the trimmed V and J ends, which lost 0 bases and 5 bases, there was a span of 4 bases. CDR3 length: 13 residues. The CDR3 bases are TGTGCCAGCTCACCACCGCTAACCGGGGAGCTGTTTTTT. Translation: CASSPPLTGELFF.

This clonotype has at least ten counts. The chain uses TRBV15 and TRBJ2-4; D perhaps matches TRBD2 (6 bases). The V end lost 5 bases, the J end lost 2 bases, and 22 bases lay between the germline ends. Germline CDR1 reads LNHNV; CDR2 reads YYDKDF (reference sequence). The CDR3 extends over 18 amino acids. The CDR3 DNA sequence: TGTGCCACCAGCTCCCCCCGGGGGATAGTAGGGCCCAAAAACATTCAGTACTTC. Amino acids: CATSSPRGIVGPKNIQYF.

This clonotype was picked up many times. The rearrangement links TRBV9 to TRBJ1-1; D gene ambiguous. CDR1 is SGDLS, CDR2 YYNGEE, per germline. The V end lost 1 base, the J end lost 7 bases, and 11 bases lay between the germline ends. The CDR3 covers 13 residues. The CDR3 reads CASSVFESGEAFF. The CDR3 nucleotides read TGTGCCAGCAGCGTATTCGAATCTGGTGAAGCTTTCTTT. Full variable domain (outside the CDR3, taken from reference TRBV9 and TRBJ1-1): DSGVTQTPKHLITATGQRVTLRCSPRSGDLSVYWYQQSLDQGLQFLIQYYNGEERAKGNILERFSAQQFPDLHSELNLSSLELGDSALYFCASSVFESGEAFFGQGTRLTVV.

This clonotype has ten or more counts. The chain has TRBV5-1 and TRBJ2-3, with D possibly matching TRBD2 (5 bases). Between the trimmed V and J ends, which lost 1 base and 6 bases, there was a span of 12 bases. Germline CDR1 SGHRS, CDR2 YFSETQ. There are 14 residues in the CDR3. The DNA of the CDR3 is TGCGCCAGCAGCTTGACGGGAATCGCCGATACGCAGTATTTT. Amino acid sequence: CASSLTGIADTQYF. Full variable domain (remainder filled in from reference TRBV5-1 and TRBJ2-3): KAGVTQTPRYLIKTRGQQVTLSCSPISGHRSVSWYQQTPGQGLQFLFEYFSETQRNKGNFPGRFSGRQFSNSRSEMNVSTLELGDSALYLCASSLTGIADTQYFGPGTRLTVL.

At least ten counts were recorded for this clonotype. The J gene is TRBJ1-1, the V gene TRBV12-3 or TRBV12-4, with D perhaps TRBD1 (5 bases). The V gene lost 1 base and the J gene lost 1 base, with 7 bases spanning the gap. This CDR3 contains 14 residues. In DNA, the CDR3 is TGTGCCAGCAGTTTAGTGGGGACGAACACTGAAGCTTTCTTT. Amino acid sequence: CASSLVGTNTEAFF.

This clonotype came up many times. The chain couples TRBV29-1 to TRBJ1-2; D gene unclear. V was trimmed by 5 bases and J by 3 bases, leaving 10 bases between them. CDR3 size: 12 residues. Germline assignment: CDR1 SQVTM and CDR2 ANQGSEA. In nucleotides, the CDR3 is TGCAGCGTTAAAATTCAGGACTATGGCTACACCTTC. The encoded protein is CSVKIQDYGYTF.

This clonotype turned up a few times. The chain carries TRBV7-2 and TRBJ2-1; 7 bases align to TRBD1. CDR1 and CDR2 from the germline V gene are SGHTA and FQGNSA. The CDR3 covers 15 residues. The J segment lost 3 bases and the V segment lost 1 base, leaving 3 bases of the junction unmatched. The CDR3 DNA follows: TGTGCCAGCAGCTTAGTCGGACAGGTCTACAATGAGCAGTTCTTC. Amino acids: CASSLVGQVYNEQFF. Full variable domain (missing parts from reference TRBV7-2 and TRBJ2-1): GAGVSQSPSNKVTEKGKDVELRCDPISGHTALYWYRQSLGQGLEFLIYFQGNSAPDKSGLPSDRFSAERTGGSVSTLTIQRTQQEDSAVYLCASSLVGQVYNEQFFGPGTRLTVL.